These T cell receptor beta chains were read from a single sample in a study of cytomegalovirus exposure and HLA in healthy donors. Repertoires were generated with immunoSEQ multiplex PCR, while TCRdb's copy carries only in-frame clones and drops some. The data contain roughly 130,000 clones, approximately 65% of them singletons. The material sequenced was PBMCs. The receptors originated from a woman in her fifties or sixties in good health and CMV-seronegative. Both conserved end residues are part of each CDR3. A D gene is named only where the DNA matches it firmly. Rows may omit the clone size; those that give it use once, few, many or a size class.

>TRBJ1-1|.|TRBV6-5|TRBD1
TGTGCCAGCAGGAACCTACAGGGGGCGAACACTGAAGCTTTCTTT
CASRNLQGANTEAFF
>TRBJ2-3|.|TRBV21-1|.
TGTGCCAGCAGCAAAGATCCTCCGGGACTAGCGGTCCCGGATACGCAGTATTTT
CASSKDPPGLAVPDTQYF
>TRBJ2-2|.|TRBV10-3|.
TGTGCCATCAGTGAGTCCGATAGAACGAACACCGGGGAGCTGTTTTTT
CAISESDRTNTGELFF
>TRBJ1-1|.|TRBV7-2|.
TGTGCCAGCAGCCCCGCGACTGAAGCTTTCTTT
CASSPATEAFF
>TRBJ2-2|.|TRBV6-5|TRBD1
TGTGCCAGCAGGACCGGGACAGGGGGCAATGGGGAGCTGTTTTTT
CASRTGTGGNGELFF
>TRBJ2-5|.|TRBV7-9|TRBD2
TGTGCCAGCAGCTTAGGGTTACTAGCGGGTGAGACCCAGTACTTC
CASSLGLLAGETQYF
>TRBJ2-6|.|TRBV7-2|.
TGTGCCAGCAGAAAACTAGTTGGTGGGGCCAACGTCCTGACTTTC
CASRKLVGGANVLTF
>TRBJ2-7|.|TRBV21-1|.
TGTGCCAGCAGCAAAAAATTACTCTCGGGACAGCCCGTTCACGAGCAGTACTTC
CASSKKLLSGQPVHEQYF
>TRBJ1-3|.|TRBV5-1|.
TGCGCCAGCAGCTTGGTGGGGGACACTCGAAACACCATATATTTT
CASSLVGDTRNTIYF
>TRBJ2-7|.|TRBV27|TRBD1
TGTGCCAGCAGTTCGGGACAGGGGAGATCCTACGAGCAGTACTTC
CASSSGQGRSYEQYF
>TRBJ2-7|.|TRBV7-2|TRBD2
TGTGCCAGCAGCTCTAGCGGGGCCCCCCTGGGAGAGCAGTACTTC
CASSSSGAPLGEQYF
>TRBJ2-7|.|TRBV6-5|TRBD2
TGTGCCAGCAGTTACCTAGCGGGAGGCTCCTACGAGCAGTACTTC
CASSYLAGGSYEQYF
>TRBJ2-3|.|TRBV5-1|TRBD2
TGCGCCAGCAGCTCGGGACTAGCAGTCACAGATACGCAGTATTTT
CASSSGLAVTDTQYF
>TRBJ1-6|.|TRBV7-2|.
TGTGCCAGCAGCTTAGCGGTGCCAGGTAGTAAGTCACCCCTCCACTTT
CASSLAVPGSKSPLHF
>TRBJ2-2|few|TRBV9|TRBD2
TGTGCCAGCAGCGCATTCTCTAGCGGGGGGAACACCGGGGAGCTGTTTTTT
CASSAFSSGGNTGELFF
>TRBJ2-3|once|TRBV29-1|TRBD2
TGCAGCGTTCGGACTAGCGGGAGTGTGGATACGCAGTATTTT
CSVRTSGSVDTQYF
>TRBJ2-6|.|TRBV1|.
TGCACCAGCAGCCAGGTCTTTCGGGGTATTCCTGGCAGGGCCAACGTCCTGACTTTC
CTSSQVFRGIPGRANVLTF
>TRBJ2-1|.|TRBV9|.
TGTGCCAGCAGCCCCTCGGACTGGTCCTACAATGAGCAGTTCTTC
CASSPSDWSYNEQFF
>TRBJ2-2|few|TRBV7-6|TRBD2
TGTGCCAGCAGCTTAGGAGCGGGAGTGGGCACCGGGGAGCTGTTTTTT
CASSLGAGVGTGELFF
>TRBJ1-2|.|TRBV19|TRBD1
TGTGCCAGCCGACAGGGGGGTAACTATGGCTACACCTTC
CASRQGGNYGYTF
>TRBJ2-7|.|TRBV5-1|.
TGCGCCAGCAGCTTAACAGGGGGGGCCTACGAGCAGTACTTC
CASSLTGGAYEQYF
>TRBJ1-2|.|TRBV9|.
TGTGCCAGCAGCGGGACTTTTTATGGCTACACCTTC
CASSGTFYGYTF
>TRBJ1-5|.|TRBV7-8|TRBD1
TGTGCCAGCAGCCTCTGGGACAGGGGGCGGTCCTGGGGTGCCAATCAGCCCCAGCATTTT
CASSLWDRGRSWGANQPQHF
>TRBJ2-5|.|TRBV29-1|.
TGCAGCGTCGCAGGGTATCAAGAGACCCAGTACTTC
CSVAGYQETQYF
>TRBJ1-1|.|TRBV7-8|.
TGTGCCAGCAGCCCCTCTGATGGAAGCGGGGCAGCTTTCTTT
CASSPSDGSGAAFF
>TRBJ2-1|once|TRBV9|TRBD1
TGTGCCAGCAGCCTGAGGGGGCTTAGAAACAATGAGCAGTTCTTC
CASSLRGLRNNEQFF
>TRBJ2-5|once|TRBV25-1|TRBD1
TGTGCCAGCAGTCCCACAGGGGGCTGGGGGGAGACCCAGTACTTC
CASSPTGGWGETQYF
>TRBJ1-1|.|TRBV19|.
TGTGCCAGTAGTATTAAAAAGAACACTGAAGCTTTCTTT
CASSIKKNTEAFF
>TRBJ1-1|.|TRBV2|.
TGTGCCAGCAGTGAATATCTAGGGAACACTGAAGCTTTCTTT
CASSEYLGNTEAFF
>TRBJ2-1|.|TRBV7-6|TRBD2
TGTGCCAGCAGCTTACTAGCGGGTACCTACAATGAGCAGTTCTTC
CASSLLAGTYNEQFF
>TRBJ1-2|.|TRBV7-2|TRBD1
TGTGCCAGCAGCCAGACAGGGGGCTATGGCTACACCTTC
CASSQTGGYGYTF
>TRBJ2-1|.|TRBV7-9|TRBD2
TGTGCCAGCAGCTTAGCGGCGGGGGTAAGCTCCTACAATGAGCAGTTCTTC
CASSLAAGVSSYNEQFF
>TRBJ2-7|.|TRBV5-8|.
TGTGCCAGCAGCCTCGACAGCCTGGCCTCCTACGAGCAGTACTTC
CASSLDSLASYEQYF
>TRBJ2-2|.|TRBV5-4|TRBD2
TGTGCCAGCAGCCTAGCGGGAACCGGGGAGCTGTTTTTT
CASSLAGTGELFF
>TRBJ2-7|.|TRBV5-4|TRBD1
TGTGCCAGCAGCCACAGGGGGACCAGCTCCTACGAGCAGTACTTC
CASSHRGTSSYEQYF
>TRBJ1-2|few|TRBV5-1|TRBD1
TGCGCCAGCAGCTCCGACAGGGGCCATGGCTACACCTTC
CASSSDRGHGYTF
>TRBJ1-2|.|TRBV18|.
TGTGCCAGCTCCCCCCTTGGGCTAAAGATTAACTATGGCTACACCTTC
CASSPLGLKINYGYTF
>TRBJ2-7|.|TRBV5-4|TRBD1
TGTGCCAGCAGCCCCACGGACAGGGACGAGCAGTACTTC
CASSPTDRDEQYF
>TRBJ2-5|.|TRBV19|.
TGTGCCAGTAGTATATCCGGGACCCAGTACTTC
CASSISGTQYF
>TRBJ2-7|once|TRBV6-1|.
TGTGCCAGTCTCCCCGAGACCAGACTCTACGAGCAGTACTTC
CASLPETRLYEQYF
>TRBJ1-1|.|TRBV28|.
TGTGCCAGCAGTTACCTACAGGGTCAGGACACTGAAGCTTTCTTT
CASSYLQGQDTEAFF
>TRBJ2-1|.|TRBV28|.
TGTGCCAGCAGCGGTTTATCCCCTACGTGGCAGTTCTTC
CASSGLSPTWQFF
>TRBJ1-3|.|TRBV7-8|.
TGTGCCAGCAGCCGCAGGGGTTCCGGAAACACCATATATTTT
CASSRRGSGNTIYF
>TRBJ2-7|few|TRBV5-6|TRBD1
TGTGCCAGCAGCCGAATCGCGACAGGGACCTCCTCCTACGAGCAGTACTTC
CASSRIATGTSSYEQYF
>TRBJ2-1|.|TRBV6-6|.
TGTGCCAGCAGTTACTCGAGTCGGTCCAATGAGCAGTTCTTC
CASSYSSRSNEQFF
>TRBJ2-1|.|TRBV25-1|.
TGTGCCAGCACCCGAATCGGGAACTACAATGAGCAGTTCTTC
CASTRIGNYNEQFF
>TRBJ1-2|.|TRBV29-1|.
TGCAGCGTTGACTTACAGGGCAGGGGTTATGGCTACACCTTC
CSVDLQGRGYGYTF
>TRBJ1-2|.|TRBV6-5|.
TGTGCCAGCAGTTACACTTTTGAGGACTATGGCTACACCTTC
CASSYTFEDYGYTF
>TRBJ2-2|.|TRBV11-2|TRBD2
TGTGCCAGCAGCAGACTAGCGGGAGGAGGCGGGGAGCTGTTTTTT
CASSRLAGGGGELFF
>TRBJ2-3|.|TRBV5-1|.
TGCGCCAGCAGCTCGGTCGGGGGGCCCGATACGCAGTATTTT
CASSSVGGPDTQYF
>TRBJ2-1|.|TRBV4-3|TRBD2
TGCGCCAGCAGCCAAGATGTAGCGGGAACGTACAATGAGCAGTTCTTC
CASSQDVAGTYNEQFF
>TRBJ2-2|once|TRBV29-1|.
TGCAGCGTCTACTCCGGGAAGAACACCGGGGAGCTGTTTTTT
CSVYSGKNTGELFF
>TRBJ2-1|.|TRBV7-3|TRBD2
TGTGCCAGCACCATAGCGGGGAACTACAATGAGCAGTTCTTC
CASTIAGNYNEQFF